A selection of T cell receptor beta chains follows, all from one sample in a study of shared T cell receptors in the human thymus. Sequenced by immunoSEQ multiplex PCR; TCRdb stores in-frame clones only, minus some. The sample lists about 660,000 clones, approximately 90% occurring once. This same sample was also part of a study on human thymus T cells.

The material sequenced was thymocytes. Receptors were obtained from a boy under two years old with a congenital heart defect. The CDR3 runs from the conserved cysteine through the conserved F or W.

J: TRBJ2-1
V: TRBV30
CDR3: CAWSPLRDYPGSYNEQFF

J: TRBJ2-1
V: TRBV7-9
CDR3: CASSCWWKRELNEQFF

J: TRBJ1-5
V: TRBV4-2
CDR3: CASSQEGHSRSHQPQHF

J: TRBJ2-7
V: TRBV21-1
CDR3: CASSVRQGYEQYF

J: TRBJ1-2
V: TRBV9
CDR3: CASSGTGTRFGYTF

J: TRBJ1-2
V: TRBV4-2
CDR3: CASSQEGARALGYTF

J: TRBJ2-1
V: TRBV27
CDR3: CASSPPGLAGAHEQFF

J: TRBJ1-3
V: TRBV6-5
CDR3: CASSPRQGGTIYF

J: TRBJ2-2
V: TRBV28
CDR3: CASNPWRREGTGELFF

J: TRBJ2-1
V: TRBV4-1
CDR3: CASRERESNEQFF

J: TRBJ2-7
V: TRBV5-1
CDR3: CASSLAGTGISYEQYF

J: TRBJ2-5
V: TRBV9
CDR3: CASSTSGRAKETQYF

J: TRBJ1-2
V: TRBV10-3
CDR3: CAISVGAAGGSGYGYTF

J: TRBJ1-3
V: TRBV21-1
CDR3: CASSKSGRVANTIYF

J: TRBJ1-5
V: TRBV28
CDR3: CASTLGTGNQPQHF

J: TRBJ2-7
V: TRBV18
CDR3: CASSPNRDRGKYEQYF

J: TRBJ2-5
V: TRBV5-6
CDR3: CASRPGDEETQYF

J: TRBJ2-1
V: TRBV1
CDR3: CTSSQEREGLGNEQFF

J: TRBJ2-3
V: TRBV7-8
CDR3: CASSLGLTSGYTDTQYF

J: TRBJ2-2
V: TRBV6-4
CDR3: CALVKPGQGGNWNTGELFF

J: TRBJ2-7
V: TRBV4-1
CDR3: CASSPPGTGWNYEQYF

J: TRBJ2-1
V: TRBV30
CDR3: CAWSAYRGFGNEQFF

J: TRBJ2-7
V: TRBV5-6
CDR3: CASSLGGRSLYEQYF